The clone carrying this T cell receptor beta chain was seen only a few times. What the library attached to individual cDNA molecules were unique molecular identifiers. Authors' methods: The number of TCRs in each sample had a median of approximately 90,000 and spanned about 20,000 to 690,600. One entry per CDR3 protein results from TCRdb running MiXCR on the 5' RACE reads. For this entry, the V and J calls and clone size follow TCRdb and not the study's own pipeline. The table has some 78,000 distinct CDR3 sequences, 6.5% to 8.5% seen once. CDR3 length: 16 amino acids. Trimming removed 4 bases at V and 1 base at J, with 17 bases between. The data were obtained in a study of human T cells and chemical hapten exposure. Study-wide background: Among samples, TCR yields varied mainly because of small differences in pooled library volume.

Unseparated into fractions, whole blood served as the source from which total RNA was extracted. This chain joins TRBV5-3 and TRBJ1-2; D gene uncertain. TRBV5-3 falls under the ORF class, with uncertain function. The TCR sequence derives from a male donor in good health. In nucleotides, the CDR3 is TGTGCCAGAAGCCCACCGTGGCCCCCGATTAACTATGGCTACACCTTC. It specifies CARSPPWPPINYGYTF.